This TCR beta chain was observed in a study of shared clonotypes between healthy human individuals. General study findings and limits: Clonotype sharing among the donors was expected to vary with sequencing depth. Sharing across four donors was highest in naive CD4 (approximately 5%) and lowest in memory CD8 (roughly 0.4%). Clonotypes not shared had lower generation probabilities than those common to all four donors.

The authors loaded roughly 180 ng DNA, tens of thousands of T cell genomes, into sorted-subset replicate PCRs. Measured with immunoSEQ multiplex PCR; TCRdb has only the in-frame clones, and not every one. Seen here are hundreds of thousands of clones, roughly 94% observed once, and the top ten hold 24%. Germline values: CDR1 LGHNA, CDR2 YNFKEQ. The CDR3 has 15 residues. The V end was cut by 2 bases, the J end by 6 bases, with 17 bases between. CD45RO-negative cells were positively selected for CCR7, leaving out terminally differentiated effector memory CD45RA+ cells. On this clone: Its antigen is still unknown.

V usage is TRBV4-2 and J usage is TRBJ2-7; D is unresolved. This TCR came from a man between 25 and 39 years old in good health. The specimen was naive CD8+ T cells sorted from blood. The CDR3, as DNA: TGTGCCAGCAGCCAATTACACGGAAGGGCGTTCGAGCAGTACTTC. Amino acids: CASSQLHGRAFEQYF.